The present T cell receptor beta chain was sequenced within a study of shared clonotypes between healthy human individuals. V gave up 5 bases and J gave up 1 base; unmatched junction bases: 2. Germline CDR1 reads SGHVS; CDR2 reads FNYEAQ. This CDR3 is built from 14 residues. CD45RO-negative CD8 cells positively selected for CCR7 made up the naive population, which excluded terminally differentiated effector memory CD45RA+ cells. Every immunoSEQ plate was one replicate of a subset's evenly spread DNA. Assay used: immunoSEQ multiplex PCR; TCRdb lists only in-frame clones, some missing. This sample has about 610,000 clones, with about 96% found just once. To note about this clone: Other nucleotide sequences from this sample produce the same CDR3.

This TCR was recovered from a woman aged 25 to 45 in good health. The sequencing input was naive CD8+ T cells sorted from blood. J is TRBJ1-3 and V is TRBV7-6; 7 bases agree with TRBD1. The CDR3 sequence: CASSPRGSGNTIYF. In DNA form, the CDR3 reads TGTGCCAGCAGCCCCAGGGGGTCTGGAAACACCATATATTTT.